Sequencing of this T cell receptor beta chain was carried out in a study of shared clonotypes between healthy human individuals. CD8 cells classed as naive were CD45RO-negative and positively selected for CCR7, excluding terminally differentiated effector memory CD45RA+ cells. The V gene's germline CDR1 is GTSNPN and CDR2 SVGIG (reference sequence). The CDR3 has 15 residues. Trimming took off 0 bases at V and 2 bases at J, with 14 bases between the two ends. This table comes from immunoSEQ multiplex PCR, and its TCRdb copy is limited to in-frame clones, with some not included. The data contain about 2 million clones, about 95% of them singletons.

V usage is TRBV30 and J usage is TRBJ2-7; the D call may be TRBD1 or TRBD2 (6 bases each). The sample comprised naive CD8+ T cells sorted from blood. This TCR came from a man between 18 and 35 years old in good health. The CDR3 DNA follows: TGTGCCTGGAGTGTAACGGGGGCCTACACCTACGAGCAGTACTTC. Translated: CAWSVTGAYTYEQYF.